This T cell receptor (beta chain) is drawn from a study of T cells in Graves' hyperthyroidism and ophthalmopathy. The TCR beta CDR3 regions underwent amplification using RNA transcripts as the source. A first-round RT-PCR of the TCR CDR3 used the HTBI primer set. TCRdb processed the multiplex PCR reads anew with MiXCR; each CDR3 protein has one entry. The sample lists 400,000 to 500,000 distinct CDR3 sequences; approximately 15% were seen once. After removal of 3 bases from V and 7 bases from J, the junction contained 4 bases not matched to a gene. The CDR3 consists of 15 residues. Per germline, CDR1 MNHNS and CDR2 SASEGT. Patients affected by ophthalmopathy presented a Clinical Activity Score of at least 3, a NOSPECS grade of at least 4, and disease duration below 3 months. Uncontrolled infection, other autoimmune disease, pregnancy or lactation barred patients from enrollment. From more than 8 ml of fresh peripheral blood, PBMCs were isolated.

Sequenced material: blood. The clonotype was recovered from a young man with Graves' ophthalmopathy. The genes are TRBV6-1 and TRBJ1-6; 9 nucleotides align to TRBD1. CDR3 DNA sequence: TGTGCCAGCAGTGACACCGGGACAGGGAATTCACCCCTCCACTTT. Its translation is CASSDTGTGNSPLHF.